These 23 T cell receptor beta chains originate from one sample sequenced in a study of naive CD8 T cells in extremely preterm neonates. Here immunoSEQ multiplex PCR was the method, and the copy in TCRdb shows in-frame clones only, minus some. The sample lists 4,000 to 4,500 clones; about 97% were seen once. The specimen was naive CD8+ T cells from blood. The receptors originated from a human donor in good health.

The rearrangement uses TRBV4-1 and TRBJ2-1; D is uncertain. This CDR3 is built from 13 residues. Deletions cut 3 bases from V and 7 bases from J, with 10 bases between. Germline V gene lookup returns CDR1 MGHRA and CDR2 YSYEKL. CDR3 sequence reads: CASSQTLGNEQFF. CDR3 nucleotides: TGCGCCAGCAGCCAGACTCTAGGAAATGAGCAGTTCTTC.

The V and J genes are TRBV7-9 and TRBJ1-2, with 8 bases fitting TRBD1. Germline CDR1 reads SEHNR; CDR2 reads FQNEAQ (reference sequence). J gave up 7 bases and V 2 bases, and 12 bases lay outside the gene matches. This CDR3 is built from 16 residues. The chain's CDR3 is CASSLWDQGAPGGYTF. In DNA form, the CDR3 reads TGTGCCAGCAGCTTATGGGACCAGGGGGCGCCGGGTGGCTACACCTTC.

The chain has TRBV11-2 and TRBJ1-2; D is possibly TRBD1 (5 bases). The V and J ends lost 1 base and 7 bases respectively, with 10 bases between them. Germline V gene lookup returns CDR1 SGHAT and CDR2 FQNNGV. The CDR3 has 13 amino acids. The CDR3 coding sequence is TGTGCCAGCAGCTTAGGCAGGCAGGGTGGCTACACCTTC. Amino acids: CASSLGRQGGYTF.

In nucleotides, the CDR3 is TGTGCCACCAGCAGAGATCTAGGACTCACTTCCTACAATGAGCAGTTCTTC. This translates into CATSRDLGLTSYNEQFF. V gene TRBV15 combines with J gene TRBJ2-1; a weak D match, TRBD2 (5 bases). Trimming shortened V by 0 bases and J by 1 base, and 13 bases separated the two germline ends. The CDR3 spans 17 residues. Per germline, CDR1 LNHNV and CDR2 YYDKDF (reference sequence).

The V gene is TRBV27, the J gene TRBJ1-4; 7 positions match TRBD1. J gave up 4 bases and V 5 bases, and 4 bases lay outside the gene matches. The CDR3 covers 14 residues. Per the germline V gene, CDR1 is MNHEY and CDR2 is SMNVEV (reference sequence). The CDR3 bases are TGTGCCAGCAGTCCGACAGGGATTAATGAAAAACTGTTTTTT. This gives the protein CASSPTGINEKLFF.

V usage is TRBV5-5 and J usage is TRBJ2-7; tentative D call: TRBD1 (5 bases). Per germline, CDR1 SGHKS and CDR2 YYEKEE (reference sequence). Trimming cost V 2 bases and J 0 bases, with 12 bases left between them. CDR3 size: 15 residues. CDR3 nucleotide sequence: TGTGCCAGCAGCTTTCAGGGTGCCATCTCCTACGAGCAGTACGTC. Protein sequence: CASSFQGAISYEQYV.

This sequence joins TRBV20-1 and TRBJ1-4, with D uncertain. Trimming cost V 2 bases and J 8 bases, with 6 bases left between them. CDR3 length: 11 residues. Germline assignment: CDR1 DFQATT and CDR2 SNEGSKA (reference sequence). The CDR3, as DNA: TGCAGTGCTAGACAGGTCGAAAAACTGTTTTTT. Translated, it gives CSARQVEKLFF.

V is TRBV10-3 and J is TRBJ1-2, with 9 positions matching TRBD1. Germline V CDR1 and CDR2: ENHRY, SYGVKD. CDR3 length: 16 residues. V shed 2 bases and J 3 bases; nucleotides not matched to a gene: 7. The CDR3 nucleotides read TGTGCCATCAGTGAGGCCGGGACAGGGATCCACTATGGCTACACCTTC. Translation: CAISEAGTGIHYGYTF.

The V call is TRBV19, the J call TRBJ1-1, with no clear D. This CDR3 comprises 14 residues. V shed 5 bases and J shed 1 base, with 11 bases lying between them. Germline V gives CDR1 LNHDA, CDR2 SQIVND (reference sequence). The CDR3 DNA follows: TGTGCCAGTAGTGCAGCGGTTGGGAACACTGAAGCTTTCTTT. This codes for CASSAAVGNTEAFF. The complete variable domain, with remaining parts taken from reference TRBV19 and TRBJ1-1, reads DGGITQSPKYLFRKEGQNVTLSCEQNLNHDAMYWYRQDPGQGLRLIYYSQIVNDFQKGDIAEGYSVSREKKESFPLTVTSAQKNPTAFYLCASSAAVGNTEAFFGQGTRLTVV.

This chain joins TRBV27 and TRBJ2-7, with 9 bases fitting TRBD1. This CDR3 contains 14 residues. Germline-derived CDR1 and CDR2 are MNHEY and SMNVEV (reference sequence). J gave up 2 bases and V 5 bases, and 4 bases lay outside the gene matches. The CDR3 sequence: CASSAGTGPYEQYF. As DNA, the CDR3 is TGTGCCAGCAGTGCCGGGACAGGGCCCTACGAGCAGTACTTC.

The chain joins TRBV9 to TRBJ2-3; 10 positions match TRBD2. The CDR3 spans 15 residues. Germline CDR1 reads SGDLS; CDR2 reads YYNGEE. V was pared by 0 bases and J by 5 bases, with 3 bases of the junction left unmatched. CDR3 sequence (DNA): TGTGCCAGCAGCGTAGGCCCTAGCGGGGGAGATACGCAGTATTTT. Protein sequence: CASSVGPSGGDTQYF.

This clone was seen a single time. This sequence joins TRBV30 and TRBJ1-6, with D hard to call. CDR1 is GTSNPN and CDR2 is SVGIG in the germline V gene (reference sequence). This CDR3 contains 11 residues. The V and J ends lost 8 bases and 14 bases respectively, with 16 bases between them. CDR3 loop: CAGKRGKSLHF. The CDR3 coding sequence is TGTGCCGGGAAGCGAGGGAAATCCCTCCACTTT.

V is TRBV2 and J is TRBJ2-5; 12 bases align to TRBD2. Germline V gene lookup returns CDR1 SNHLY and CDR2 FYNNEI. V was clipped by 2 bases and J by 2 bases; unmatched bases: 6. This CDR3 is 17 amino acids long. As DNA, the CDR3 is TGTGCCAGCAGTGAATGGGCTAGCGGGGGGGCACAAGAGACCCAGTACTTC. Protein: CASSEWASGGAQETQYF.

This clone was recorded only once. The rearrangement joins TRBV12-5 to TRBJ1-1, with a tentative D call TRBD1 (5 bases). V dropped 5 bases and J dropped 1 base, with 8 bases sitting between them. CDR1 is LGHNT, CDR2 FRNRAP, per germline. CDR3 length: 13 residues. DNA of the CDR3: TGTGCTAGTGGTGCCGGGGGGAACACTGAAGCTTTCTTT. Its protein is CASGAGGNTEAFF.

The chain couples TRBV4-3 to TRBJ1-2; D is unresolved. V dropped 1 base and J dropped 5 bases, with 17 bases sitting between them. The CDR3 is 16 amino acids. CDR1 and CDR2 from the germline V gene are LGHNA and YSLEER. The CDR3 here is CASSQGTSGAGYGYTF. The CDR3 DNA reads TGCGCCAGCAGCCAAGGTACCTCAGGTGCGGGATATGGCTACACCTTC.

Only a few counts were recorded for this clone. The chain combines TRBV11-2 with TRBJ2-1, with a weak D call TRBD2 (6 bases). This CDR3 has 16 amino acids. Germline V lookup: CDR1 SGHAT, CDR2 FQNNGV. Trimming took off 0 bases at V and 7 bases at J, with 16 bases between the two ends. The CDR3, as DNA: TGTGCCAGCAGCTTAGATCCGGCGGGACCGGGGAATGAGCAGTTCTTC. Translating gives CASSLDPAGPGNEQFF.

On this clone: Germline and junction disagree at one end, which may indicate a read error. Other DNA variants within this sample encode the same CDR3. This sequence joins TRBV10-2 and TRBJ1-1; TRBD1 is a possible D gene (5 bases). The CDR3 sequence is 13 residues long. Germline V gene data show CDR1 as WSHSY and CDR2 as SAAADI. The CDR3 DNA sequence: TGCGCCAGCAGTCCGGGGGTCTACACTGAAGCTTTCTTC. Residues: CASSPGVYTEAFF.

The chain joins TRBV6-5 to TRBJ1-5; D gene ambiguous. The CDR3 has 12 amino acids. Germline V gene data show CDR1 as MNHEY and CDR2 as SVGAGI. Deletions cut 7 bases from V and 9 bases from J, with 13 bases between. The CDR3 loop reads CASTFGNGPQHF. As DNA, the CDR3 is TGTGCCAGCACCTTCGGGAATGGGCCCCAGCATTTT.

The J gene is TRBJ2-1, the V gene TRBV7-2, with 8 nucleotides matching TRBD2. The CDR3 spans 13 residues. J lost 8 bases, V lost 7 bases, and 7 bases had no gene match. The germline gives CDR1 SGHTA, CDR2 FQGNSA. As DNA, the CDR3 is TGTGCCAGCACCCCGGGAGGGACACATGAGCAGTTCTTC. It codes for CASTPGGTHEQFF.

The chain recombines TRBV11-2 with TRBJ2-3; a weak D match, TRBD1 (6 bases). The CDR3 extends over 16 amino acids. The germline CDR1 and CDR2 sequences are SGHAT and FQNNGV. Trimming pared 2 bases from V and 0 bases from J, leaving 12 bases between. CDR3 nucleotide sequence: TGTGCCAGCAGCTTACGTAGGACAGCGAGCACAGATACGCAGTATTTT. Translated: CASSLRRTASTDTQYF.

The rearrangement uses TRBV27 and TRBJ2-4; perhaps TRBD1 as D (5 bases). V lost 3 bases and J 6 bases, leaving 12 bases between the germline ends. This CDR3 spans 14 amino acids. The germline gives CDR1 MNHEY, CDR2 SMNVEV (reference sequence). For the CDR3, the DNA is TGTGCCAGCAGTTTGGGGCAGGGAAGAAACATTCAGTACTTC. Its translation is CASSLGQGRNIQYF.

The genes are TRBV7-6 and TRBJ2-7; 14 nucleotides match TRBD2. V lost 6 bases and J lost 7; bases outside the gene matches: 14. The V gene's germline CDR1 is SGHVS and CDR2 FNYEAQ. The CDR3 spans 17 residues. CDR3 nucleotides: TGTGCCAGCAGACAATACCTGAGACTAGCGGGGGGGGTAGAGCAGTACGTC. It translates to CASRQYLRLAGGVEQYV.

This clone was counted once. As DNA, the CDR3 is TGTGCCAGCAGTTACCCCTCGGGGAGGGGAGAAAAACTGTTTTTT. Protein product: CASSYPSGRGEKLFF. The chain has TRBV6-6 and TRBJ1-4; tentatively, D is TRBD1 (5 bases). Trimming cost V 2 bases and J 8 bases, with 15 bases left between them. This CDR3 spans 15 amino acids. Germline CDR1 reads MNHNY; CDR2 reads SVGAGI (reference sequence).